This TCR beta chain originates from a study of blood T cell repertoires in COVID-19. Clones were read by immunoSEQ multiplex PCR, and TCRdb kept only the in-frame ones, dropping some. The sample yields around 84,000 clones, 60% to 80% seen once. CDR1 is PRHDT, CDR2 FYEKMQ, per germline (reference sequence). The J segment lost 11 bases and the V segment lost 3 bases, leaving 13 bases of the junction unmatched. This CDR3 is 14 amino acids long. The rearrangement links TRBV13 to TRBJ2-7, with 7 bases that match TRBD1. Input material: peripheral blood. The sequence derives from a man in his 60s with COVID-19, enrolled during active disease. The CDR3 DNA reads TGTGCCAGCAGCTTGGGGACAGTTCTAAGTGAGAAGTACTTC. Encoded protein: CASSLGTVLSEKYF. The variable domain in full, completed from reference TRBV13 and TRBJ2-7, reads AAGVIQSPRHLIKEKRETATLKCYPIPRHDTVYWYQQGPGQDPQFLISFYEKMQSDKGSIPDRFSAQQFSDYHSELNMSSLELGDSALYFCASSLGTVLSEKYFGPGTRLTVT.